This TCR beta chain came from a study of breast tumors, draining lymph nodes, adjacent tissues. Findings and caveats of the study: Most tumor T cells seemingly derive from lymph node, then expand in tumor. Luminal-like breast cancer showed significantly higher tumor–nontumor repertoire similarity than basal-like. Tumor repertoires ranked between lymph nodes and nontumor tissue in diversity, with V and J gene preferences.

Breast cancer patients provided tissue from their axillary draining lymph nodes. Each CDR3 protein gets one entry after TCRdb re-called the multiplex PCR reads with MiXCR. The sample carries 120,000 or so distinct CDR3 sequences, 20% recorded once. The CDR3 loop spans 12 amino acids. Trimming removed 5 bases at V and 2 bases at J, with 9 bases between. CDR1 is SQVTM, CDR2 ANQGSEA, per germline. This clonotype has ten or more counts. The antigen is not known. Sequencing was carried out using axillary lymph node tissue. This clonotype was obtained from a female donor with breast cancer. Some clones in this sample may be carry-over from other donors' samples. This chain connects TRBV29-1 to TRBJ1-2; D is possibly TRBD1 (6 bases). The DNA of the CDR3 is TGCAGCGTTCTAACAGGGAACTATGGCTACACCTTC. Translated: CSVLTGNYGYTF.